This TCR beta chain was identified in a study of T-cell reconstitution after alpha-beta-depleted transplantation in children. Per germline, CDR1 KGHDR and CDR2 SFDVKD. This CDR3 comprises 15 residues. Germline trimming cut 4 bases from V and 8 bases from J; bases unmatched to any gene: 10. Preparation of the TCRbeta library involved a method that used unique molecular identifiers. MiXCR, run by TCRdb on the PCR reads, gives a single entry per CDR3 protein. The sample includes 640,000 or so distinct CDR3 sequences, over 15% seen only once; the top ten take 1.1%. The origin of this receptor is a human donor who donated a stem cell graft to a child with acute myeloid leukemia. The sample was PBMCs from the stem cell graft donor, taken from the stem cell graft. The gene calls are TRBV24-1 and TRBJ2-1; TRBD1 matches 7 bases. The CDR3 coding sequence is TGTGCCACCAGTGACCCGACAGGGTTTGGCGATGAGCAGTTCTTC. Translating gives CATSDPTGFGDEQFF.